The present TCR beta chain was sequenced within a study of CD8+CD57+ T cells in acquired aplastic anemia. General observations from the study: Patients versus controls showed no significant CD8+ Simpson's diversity difference.

The sample holds many counts of this clonotype. What it binds is unknown. The sequenced patients had an expansion of CD8+CD57+ cells seen by flow cytometry. Genomic DNA templated the TCR beta VDJ and CDR3 profiling. TCRdb re-called the reads with MiXCR, one entry per CDR3 protein. The sample has about 190,000 distinct CDR3 sequences, nearly 50% seen once. This receptor was identified in a human donor with aplastic anemia. The sequencing sample was made of sorted CD4+, CD8+, or CD8+CD57+ T cells (not recorded which) from PBMCs.

CDR3 nucleotide sequence: TGCGCCAGCAGCCACGGACAGGGGACTTCCTACGAGCAGTACTTC. Encoded protein: CASSHGQGTSYEQYF. The rearrangement uses TRBV4-1 and TRBJ2-7; 9 bases agree with TRBD1. Trimming at V came to 3 bases and at J to 1 base, leaving 4 bases not matched to a gene. Looked up from germline, CDR1 is MGHRA and CDR2 is YSYEKL. The CDR3 extends over 15 amino acids.